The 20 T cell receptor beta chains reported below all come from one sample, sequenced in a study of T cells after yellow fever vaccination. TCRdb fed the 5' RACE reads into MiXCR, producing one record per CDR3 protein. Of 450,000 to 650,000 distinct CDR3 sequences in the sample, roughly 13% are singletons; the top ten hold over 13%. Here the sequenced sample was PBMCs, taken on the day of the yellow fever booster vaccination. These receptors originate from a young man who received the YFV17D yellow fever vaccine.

CDR3 loop: CSVATSQETQYF. DNA for the CDR3: TGCAGCGTAGCGACAAGTCAAGAGACCCAGTACTTC. The rearrangement joins TRBV29-1 to TRBJ2-5; the D is unclear. The CDR3 runs to 12 residues. Germline values: CDR1 SQVTM, CDR2 ANQGSEA. V gave up 6 bases and J gave up 2 bases, with 10 bases separating them.

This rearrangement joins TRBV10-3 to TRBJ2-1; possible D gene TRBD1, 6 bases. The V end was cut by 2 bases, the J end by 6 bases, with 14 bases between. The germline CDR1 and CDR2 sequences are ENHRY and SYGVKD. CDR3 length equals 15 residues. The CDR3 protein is CAISEIEGVGNEQFF. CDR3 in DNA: TGTGCCATCAGTGAGATCGAGGGGGTCGGCAATGAGCAGTTCTTC.

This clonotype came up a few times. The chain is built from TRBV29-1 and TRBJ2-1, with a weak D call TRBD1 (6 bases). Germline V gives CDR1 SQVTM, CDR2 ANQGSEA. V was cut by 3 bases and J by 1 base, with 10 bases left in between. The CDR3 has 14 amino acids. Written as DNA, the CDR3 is TGCAGCGTTGACAAGGACAGTTCCTACAATGAGCAGTTCTTC. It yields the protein CSVDKDSSYNEQFF.

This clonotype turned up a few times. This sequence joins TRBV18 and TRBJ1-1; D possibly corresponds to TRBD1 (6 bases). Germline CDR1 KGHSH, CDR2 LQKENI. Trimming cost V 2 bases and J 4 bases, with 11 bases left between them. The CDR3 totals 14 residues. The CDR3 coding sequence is TGTGCCAGCTCACCAGCGGGGGCGTCCACTGAAGCTTTCTTT. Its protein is CASSPAGASTEAFF.

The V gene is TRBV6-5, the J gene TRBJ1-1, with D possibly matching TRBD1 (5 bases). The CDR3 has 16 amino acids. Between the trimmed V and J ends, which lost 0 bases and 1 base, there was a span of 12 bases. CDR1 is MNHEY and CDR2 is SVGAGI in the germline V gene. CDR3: CASSYSPRTPNTEAFF. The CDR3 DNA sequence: TGTGCCAGCAGTTACTCGCCCCGGACACCGAACACTGAAGCTTTCTTT.

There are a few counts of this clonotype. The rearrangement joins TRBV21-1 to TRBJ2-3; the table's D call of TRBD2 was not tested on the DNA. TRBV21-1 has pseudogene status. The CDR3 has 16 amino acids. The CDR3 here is CASSKDGGRASDTQYF. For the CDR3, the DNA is TGTGCCAGCAGCAAAGATGGCGGGAGGGCCTCAGATACGCAGTATTTT.

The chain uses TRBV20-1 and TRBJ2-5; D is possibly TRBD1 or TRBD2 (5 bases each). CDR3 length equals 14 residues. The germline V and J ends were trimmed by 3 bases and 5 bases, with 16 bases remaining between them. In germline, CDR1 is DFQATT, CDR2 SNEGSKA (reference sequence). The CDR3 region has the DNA TGCAGTGCTAGCGGGACCACCTCCTTTGAGACCCAGTACTTC. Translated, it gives CSASGTTSFETQYF.

Here the CDR3 DNA reads TGTGCCAGCAGTTTGACAGGGTTTTTCGATGAGCAGTTCTTC. Translated: CASSLTGFFDEQFF. The rearrangement links TRBV7-2 to TRBJ2-1; 7 bases fit TRBD1. Germline values: CDR1 SGHTA, CDR2 FQGNSA. V was pared by 6 bases and J by 8 bases, with 10 bases of the junction left unmatched. This CDR3 is 14 amino acids long. The entire variable domain, with the rest obtained from reference TRBV7-2 and TRBJ2-1, is as follows: GAGVSQSPSNKVTEKGKDVELRCDPISGHTALYWYRQSLGQGLEFLIYFQGNSAPDKSGLPSDRFSAERTGGSVSTLTIQRTQQEDSAVYLCASSLTGFFDEQFFGPGTRLTVL.

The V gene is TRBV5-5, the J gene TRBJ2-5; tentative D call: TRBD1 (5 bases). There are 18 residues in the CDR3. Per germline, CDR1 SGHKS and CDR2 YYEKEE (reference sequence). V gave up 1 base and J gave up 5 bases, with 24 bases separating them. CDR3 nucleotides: TGTGCCAGCAGCTTGTACCCCCATACCACAGGAAAGGGGGAGACCCAGTACTTC. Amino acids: CASSLYPHTTGKGETQYF.

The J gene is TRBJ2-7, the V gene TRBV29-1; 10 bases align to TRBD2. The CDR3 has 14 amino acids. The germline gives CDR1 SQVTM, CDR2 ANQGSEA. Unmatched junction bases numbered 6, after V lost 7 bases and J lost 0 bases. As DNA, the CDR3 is TGCAGCGCCGGGACTAGCGAGAGCTCCTACGAGCAGTACTTC. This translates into CSAGTSESSYEQYF.

In DNA, the CDR3 is TGTGCCAGCTCTCGGGACAGGGGTGAAGAGACCCAGTACTTC. It codes for CASSRDRGEETQYF. The chain couples TRBV18 to TRBJ2-5; 10 bases align to TRBD1. V dropped 6 bases and J dropped 3; count of bases not matched to a gene: 4. CDR1 is KGHSH and CDR2 is LQKENI in the germline V gene. The CDR3 runs to 14 residues.

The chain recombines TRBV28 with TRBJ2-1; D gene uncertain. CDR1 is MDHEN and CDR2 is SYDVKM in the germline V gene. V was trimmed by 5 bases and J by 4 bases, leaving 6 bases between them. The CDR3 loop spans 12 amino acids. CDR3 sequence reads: CASSAIYNEQFF. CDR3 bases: TGTGCCAGCAGTGCCATTTACAATGAGCAGTTCTTC.

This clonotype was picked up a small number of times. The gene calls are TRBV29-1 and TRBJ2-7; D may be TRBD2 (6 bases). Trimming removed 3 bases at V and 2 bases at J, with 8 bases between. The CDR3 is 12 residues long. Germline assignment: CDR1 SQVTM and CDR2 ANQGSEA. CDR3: CSVDTGAYEQYF. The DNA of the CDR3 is TGCAGCGTTGATACGGGAGCCTACGAGCAGTACTTC.

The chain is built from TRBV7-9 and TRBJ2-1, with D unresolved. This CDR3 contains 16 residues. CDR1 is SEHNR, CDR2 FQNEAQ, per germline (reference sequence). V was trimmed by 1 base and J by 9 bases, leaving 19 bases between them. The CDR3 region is CASSLGLSARGPEQFF. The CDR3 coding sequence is TGTGCCAGCAGCTTAGGTTTAAGCGCCAGAGGACCTGAGCAGTTCTTC.

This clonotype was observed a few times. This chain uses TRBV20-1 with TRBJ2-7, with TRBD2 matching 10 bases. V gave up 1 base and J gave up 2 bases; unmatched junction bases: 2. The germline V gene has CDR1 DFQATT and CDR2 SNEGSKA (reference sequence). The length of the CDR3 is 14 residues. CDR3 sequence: CSARVGLAAYEQYF. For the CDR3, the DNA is TGCAGTGCTAGAGTTGGACTAGCGGCCTACGAGCAGTACTTC.

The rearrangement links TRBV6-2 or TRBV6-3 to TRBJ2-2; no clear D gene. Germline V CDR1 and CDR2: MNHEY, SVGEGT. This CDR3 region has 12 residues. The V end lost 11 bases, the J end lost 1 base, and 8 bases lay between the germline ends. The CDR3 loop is CAGRKNTGELFF. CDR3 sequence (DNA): TGTGCCGGACGAAAGAACACCGGGGAGCTGTTTTTT.

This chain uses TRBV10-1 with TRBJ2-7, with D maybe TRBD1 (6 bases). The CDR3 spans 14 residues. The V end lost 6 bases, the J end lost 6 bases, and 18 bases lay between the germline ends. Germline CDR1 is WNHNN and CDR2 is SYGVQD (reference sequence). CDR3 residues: CASSPTGLGGEQYF. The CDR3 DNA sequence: TGCGCCAGCAGCCCCACAGGGTTGGGTGGCGAGCAGTACTTC.

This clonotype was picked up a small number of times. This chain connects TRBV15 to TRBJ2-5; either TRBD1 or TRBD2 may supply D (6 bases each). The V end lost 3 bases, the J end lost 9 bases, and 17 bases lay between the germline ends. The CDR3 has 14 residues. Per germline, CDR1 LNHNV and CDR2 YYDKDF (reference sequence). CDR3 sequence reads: CATSSSGEGEAQYF. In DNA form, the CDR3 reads TGTGCCACCAGCAGTAGCGGAGAGGGGGAGGCCCAGTACTTC.

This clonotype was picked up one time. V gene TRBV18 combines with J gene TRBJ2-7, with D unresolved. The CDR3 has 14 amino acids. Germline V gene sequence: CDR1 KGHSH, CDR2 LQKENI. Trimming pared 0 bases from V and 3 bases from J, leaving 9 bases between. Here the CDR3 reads CASSPPFADYEQYF. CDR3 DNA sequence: TGTGCCAGCTCACCACCTTTTGCCGACTACGAGCAGTACTTC.

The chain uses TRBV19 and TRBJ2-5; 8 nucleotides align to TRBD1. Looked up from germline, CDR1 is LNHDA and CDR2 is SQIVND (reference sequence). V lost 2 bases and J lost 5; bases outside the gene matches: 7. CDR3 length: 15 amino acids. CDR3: CASSIQRTGQETQYF. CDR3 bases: TGTGCCAGTAGTATACAACGGACAGGGCAGGAGACCCAGTACTTC.